This T cell receptor (beta chain) was captured by sequencing in a study of regulatory T cells in long-lasting Graves disease. According to the study, TCR beta libraries were built with iRepertoire HTBI primers and CDR3-region Arm-PCR. TCRdb called the multiplex PCR reads again in MiXCR, with one record for every CDR3 protein. The sample lists roughly 400,000 distinct CDR3 sequences, around a fifth occurring once. CDR3 size: 14 residues. The germline V gene has CDR1 MGHDK and CDR2 SYGVNS. J was trimmed by 5 bases and V by 4 bases; bases with no gene match: 6. Study-level results: There were preferences for TRBV28, TRBJ1-2 and TRBJ2-5 in persistent disease. Reduced TCR diversity was observed in persistent Graves' patients versus newly diagnosed patients. Not thyroid tissue but only peripheral blood was studied.

Documented time point: persistent/refractory GD, antithyroid drugs over 5 years with positive TRAb. There was RNA extracted from PBMCs, and the TCR library was made from it. An endocrinology department in Xi'an, China, recruited the patients. Only a few counts were recorded for this clonotype. Its specificity is unknown. The receptor's source is a female donor with Graves disease. Specimen: peripheral blood mononuclear cells (PBMCs), collected when the disease was refractory, from a patient treated with antithyroid drugs. The J gene is TRBJ1-1, the V gene TRBV25-1; 8 nucleotides align to TRBD1. CDR3 DNA: TGTGCCAGCAGTGCCACAGACAGGGGTACTGAAGCTTTCTTT. Translation gives CASSATDRGTEAFF.